This T cell receptor (beta chain) comes out of a study of post-analysis software for immune sequencing data. Study-level information: The disease courses spanned relapsing-remitting, secondary progressive and progressive-relapsing forms of multiple sclerosis. The study's findings and limits: Comparison with controls showed significantly lower normalized Chao1 diversity in multiple sclerosis patients. TRBV5-6, TRBV5-1 and TRBV20-1 were among four or five TRBV segments more frequent in patients than controls.

Germline V gene data show CDR1 as LGHNA and CDR2 as YNFKEQ. CDR3 size: 14 residues. V lost 6 bases to trimming and J lost 6 bases; unmatched junction nucleotides: 7. Worth noting for this clonotype: Its antigen is unknown.

Libraries were made from TCR beta cDNA, and they carried unique molecular identifiers. There were 1 to 10 million T cells, and about 500,000 cDNA molecules came from them. TCRdb reprocessed the PCR reads with MiXCR, giving one entry per CDR3 protein. The sample shows fewer than 850,000 distinct CDR3 sequences, under 60% of them seen only once. The source is a girl aged 10 to 17 with multiple sclerosis. The material sequenced was blood. The chain is built from TRBV4-2 and TRBJ1-2, with 10 bases identical to TRBD1. The CDR3 DNA sequence: TGTGCCAGCAGGCATGGGACAGGGGAGGATGGCTACACCTTC. This translates into CASRHGTGEDGYTF.